The following is a T cell receptor beta chain sequence with its context. This sample was taken from a study of blood T cell repertoires in COVID-19. Study-wide context: The cDNA or gDNA used as material had been derived from T cells, B-cell-depleted T cells, or PBMCs.

Cohort 3 donors counted as recovered after two negative PCRs, clearance, or resolved symptoms. V was pared by 2 bases and J by 2 bases, with 7 bases between. This CDR3 comprises 14 residues. In germline, CDR1 is LNHDA, CDR2 SQIVND (reference sequence). TCRdb's copy holds only in-frame clones and misses some; the assay was immunoSEQ multiplex PCR. The table shows approximately 180,000 clones, with approximately 85% occurring only once. The chain recombines TRBV19 with TRBJ2-4, with D maybe TRBD2 (5 bases). Sequences were obtained from PBMCs or T cells enriched from blood (not recorded which). This clonotype was sampled from a man aged 40-49 years who had recovered from COVID-19. The CDR3 DNA reads as TGTGCCAGTAGTATAAGAGGGACCAAAAACATTCAGTACTTC. Amino acids: CASSIRGTKNIQYF.